Sequencing of this T cell receptor beta chain was carried out in a study of cytomegalovirus exposure and HLA in healthy donors. The PCR ran on 60 Vbeta and 13 Jbeta primers. Using immunoSEQ multiplex PCR, the repertoire was profiled, and TCRdb retains in-frame clones only, with some absent. The sample contains about 120,000 clones, about 68% of which appear only once. Study conclusions and caveats: Reported performance of the classifier showed diagnosis of cytomegalovirus status with high specificity and sensitivity. A later analysis, which compared TCR beta chains of equal frequency, found the HLA-associated ones more clonally expanded. A missense variant in DCLRE1C was later tied to TCR beta V- and J-gene trimming.

Details on this clone: Its antigen is not known.

Deletions cut 8 bases from V and 4 bases from J, with 17 bases between. The CDR3 contains 14 residues. The germline gives CDR1 LNHDA, CDR2 SQIVND (reference sequence). The sequenced sample was PBMCs. This TCR derives from a woman aged 35 to 49 in good health and CMV-seropositive. The chain links TRBV19 to TRBJ1-1; D perhaps matches TRBD1 (5 bases). The CDR3 coding sequence is TGTGCCAGTGCGAAGACAGTTGCCTTCACTGAAGCTTTCTTT. It translates to CASAKTVAFTEAFF.